This paragraph covers one T cell receptor beta chain sequence. What it recognizes is unknown. The sample comes from a study of response to subunit inactivated influenza vaccine. Study-wide results and limits: Authors suggested that a seasonal influenza vaccination recruits few new T cells each time.

One entry per CDR3 protein, called by TCRdb with MiXCR from the RT-PCR reads. The sample lists roughly 780,000 distinct CDR3 sequences; about a fifth were seen once. The ends lost 3 bases at V and 10 bases at J; junction bases unmatched: 6. The CDR3 contains 13 residues. The germline V gene encodes CDR1 SGHTA and CDR2 FQGNSA. The source was PBMCs from blood, collected more than 4 days after vaccination. The receptor was isolated from a man aged 45-65 years who received an inactivated influenza vaccine. V is TRBV7-2 and J is TRBJ2-3, with TRBD2 matching 8 bases. The CDR3 coding sequence is TGTGCCAGCAGCTTCTTTAGCGGGAATGCGCAGTATTTT. Translating gives CASSFFSGNAQYF.